Below, 9 T cell receptor beta chains from the same sample are listed, as sequenced in a study of blood T cells in healthy people across ages. Sample-barcoded 5' priming and a J-beta primer mix drove a second PCR of roughly 6 to 12 cycles. Via MiXCR, TCRdb re-called the 5' RACE reads, giving one row per CDR3 protein. In the table there are 800,000 to 1,000,000 distinct CDR3 sequences, 45% to 50% of which are singletons. The sequenced sample consisted of blood. All receptors derive from a young man in good health.

The chain links TRBV11-3 to TRBJ2-5; D might be TRBD2 (5 bases). The CDR3 extends over 13 amino acids. The V gene's germline CDR1 is SGHNT and CDR2 YENEEA. The V end was cut by 3 bases, the J end by 11 bases, with 16 bases between. The CDR3 sequence is CASSLRGVGEQYF. The CDR3, as DNA: TGTGCCAGCAGCTTGCGTGGGGTTGGGGAGCAGTACTTC.

This clonotype was recorded a few times. This chain uses TRBV2 with TRBJ2-1; possibly TRBD2 for D (6 bases). The CDR3 has 14 amino acids. The V gene's germline CDR1 is SNHLY and CDR2 FYNNEI. The ends were cut back, 8 bases at V and 0 bases at J, with 11 bases in the middle. The CDR3 DNA follows: TGTGCCAGCGGGCCGACTAGCTCCTACAATGAGCAGTTCTTC. It encodes CASGPTSSYNEQFF.

The V call is TRBV5-6, the J call TRBJ2-3; 10 bases match TRBD2. In germline, CDR1 is SGHDT, CDR2 YYEEEE. This CDR3 has 16 amino acids. J gave up 5 bases and V 4 bases, and 10 bases lay outside the gene matches. CDR3 in amino acids: CASSQAPSGGLDTQYF. The DNA of the CDR3 is TGTGCCAGCAGCCAAGCACCTAGCGGGGGCTTAGATACGCAGTATTTT.

The sample holds a few counts of this clonotype. The chain links TRBV7-8 to TRBJ2-1; 8 nucleotides match TRBD1. This CDR3 has 14 residues. V lost 3 bases and J lost 6; bases outside the gene matches: 4. Per the germline V gene, CDR1 is SGHVS and CDR2 is FQNEAQ. CDR3 loop: CASSFRTGINEQFF. For the CDR3, the DNA is TGTGCCAGCAGCTTCAGGACAGGGATCAATGAGCAGTTCTTC.

V gene TRBV2 combines with J gene TRBJ2-3; 11 positions match TRBD2. The CDR3 has 13 residues. Unmatched junction bases numbered 4, after V lost 11 bases and J lost 3 bases. Germline lookup yields CDR1 SNHLY and CDR2 FYNNEI. CDR3 nucleotide sequence: TGTGCCGGGGCTAGCGGGGGGACAGATACGCAGTATTTT. Protein: CAGASGGTDTQYF.

This clonotype was found once. The chain is built from TRBV29-1 and TRBJ2-1; TRBD1 matches at 10 bases. CDR3 length: 13 residues. V trimming: 1 base; J trimming: 10 bases; junction bases outside the gene matches: 4. Germline CDR1 and CDR2: SQVTM and ANQGSEA. Here the CDR3 DNA reads TGCAGCGTTGAAGGACAGGGGGCAGGAGAGCAGTTCTTC. Translating gives CSVEGQGAGEQFF.

This clonotype was detected a few times. V usage is TRBV12-3 or TRBV12-4 and J usage is TRBJ1-2; D is perhaps TRBD1 (6 bases). V gave up 6 bases and J gave up 8 bases, with 13 bases separating them. The CDR3 spans 12 residues. Written as DNA, the CDR3 is TGTGCCAGCAGCTCCAACAGGGTCGGCTACACCTTC. This sequence encodes CASSSNRVGYTF.

This clonotype was picked up many times. J is TRBJ2-4 and V is TRBV20-1; 7 bases fit TRBD1. The CDR3 runs 13 residues. J was trimmed by 7 bases and V by 3 bases; bases with no gene match: 6. Germline V CDR1 and CDR2: DFQATT, SNEGSKA (reference sequence). This CDR3 reads CSASGQEWNIQYF. The DNA of the CDR3 is TGCAGTGCTAGCGGACAGGAATGGAACATTCAGTACTTC.

This clonotype was picked up one time. The genes are TRBV3-1 and TRBJ2-5; D ambiguous. Between the trimmed V and J ends, which lost 3 bases and 6 bases, there was a span of 8 bases. This CDR3 region has 12 residues. The germline V gene has CDR1 LGHDT and CDR2 YNNKEL (reference sequence). CDR3 coding DNA: TGTGCCAGCAGCCAGGTTTTTCAGACCCAGTACTTC. Translation: CASSQVFQTQYF.